The following is a T cell receptor beta chain sequence with its context. The antigen is not known. This sample is part of a study of blood T cells in healthy people across ages. Study observations and caveats: Diversity was higher, and naive CD4+ cells more numerous, in long-lived donors than in aged donors. PBMCs that were unsorted prevented a conclusive naive versus antigen-experienced comparison. TCR beta diversity, measured per million T cells, fell in a roughly linear way with age.

The CDR3 has 14 residues. The germline CDR1 and CDR2 sequences are SGHTA and FQGNSA. The germline V and J ends were trimmed by 5 bases and 5 bases, with 12 bases remaining between them. A second about 7 to 12 cycle PCR used barcoded and J-beta primers. TCRdb fed the 5' RACE reads into MiXCR, producing one record per CDR3 protein. The sample shows hundreds of thousands of distinct CDR3 sequences, 58% of them seen only once. The specimen was blood. The clonotype originates from a man in his sixties in good health. The chain couples TRBV7-2 to TRBJ1-4, with a tentative D call TRBD1 (5 bases). CDR3 coding DNA: TGTGCCAGCAGCCAACAGGAGGACAATGAAAAACTGTTTTTT. It codes for CASSQQEDNEKLFF.